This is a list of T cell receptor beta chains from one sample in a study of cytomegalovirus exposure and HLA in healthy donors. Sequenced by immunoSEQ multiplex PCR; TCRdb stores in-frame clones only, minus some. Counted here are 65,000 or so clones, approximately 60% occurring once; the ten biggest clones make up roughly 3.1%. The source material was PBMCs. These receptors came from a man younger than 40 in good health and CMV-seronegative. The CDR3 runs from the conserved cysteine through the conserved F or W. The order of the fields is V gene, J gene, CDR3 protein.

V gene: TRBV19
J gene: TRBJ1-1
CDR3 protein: CASSIRGTEAFF

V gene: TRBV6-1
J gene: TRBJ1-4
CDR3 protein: CASSEGAGYEKLFF

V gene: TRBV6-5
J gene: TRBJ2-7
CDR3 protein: CASSPGEGSYEQYF

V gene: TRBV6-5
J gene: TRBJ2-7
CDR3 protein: CASSPHGQLDYEQYF

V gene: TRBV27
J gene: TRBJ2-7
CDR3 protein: CASGLSVYEQYF

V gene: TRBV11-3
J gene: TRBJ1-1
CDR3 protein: CASSLAQGFEAFF

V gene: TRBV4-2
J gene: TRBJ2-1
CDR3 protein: CASSQEQRGAGYEQFF

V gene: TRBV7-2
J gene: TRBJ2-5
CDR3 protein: CASSLEDREPETQYF

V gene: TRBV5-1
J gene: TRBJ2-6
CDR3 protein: CASLGGISGANVLTF

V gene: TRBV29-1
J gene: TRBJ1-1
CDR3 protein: CSVARVNTEAFF

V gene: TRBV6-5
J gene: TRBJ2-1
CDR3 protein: CASNVWGGDEQFF

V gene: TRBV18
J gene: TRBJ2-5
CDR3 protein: CASSPLKRGREETQYF

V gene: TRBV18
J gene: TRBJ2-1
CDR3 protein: CASSPTGTTYNEQFF

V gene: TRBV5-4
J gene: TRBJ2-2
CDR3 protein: CASSVAAGGYTGELFF

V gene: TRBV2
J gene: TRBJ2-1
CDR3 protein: CASSARQGRYNEQFF

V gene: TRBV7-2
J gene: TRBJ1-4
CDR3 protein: CASSSPRGQGALYEKLFF

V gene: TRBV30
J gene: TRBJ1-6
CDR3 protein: CAWQTGDNSPLHF

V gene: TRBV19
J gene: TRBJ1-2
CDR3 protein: CASSIVDSYGYTF

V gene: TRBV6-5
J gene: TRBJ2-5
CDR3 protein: CASSYPTSGKETQYF

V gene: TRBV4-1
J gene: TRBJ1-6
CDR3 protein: CASRGGGGSPLHF

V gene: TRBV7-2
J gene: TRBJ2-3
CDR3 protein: CASSVQGLDTDTQYF

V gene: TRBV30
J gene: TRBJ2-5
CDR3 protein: CAWSPRIGGAGETQYF

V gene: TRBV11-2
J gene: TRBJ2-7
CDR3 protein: CASSFASGAYEQYF

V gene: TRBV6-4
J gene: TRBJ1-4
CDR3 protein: CASRTGGEGEKLFF

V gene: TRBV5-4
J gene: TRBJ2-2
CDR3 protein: CASSPRGIGELFF

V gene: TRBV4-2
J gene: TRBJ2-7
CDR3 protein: CASSQEFGGYEQYF